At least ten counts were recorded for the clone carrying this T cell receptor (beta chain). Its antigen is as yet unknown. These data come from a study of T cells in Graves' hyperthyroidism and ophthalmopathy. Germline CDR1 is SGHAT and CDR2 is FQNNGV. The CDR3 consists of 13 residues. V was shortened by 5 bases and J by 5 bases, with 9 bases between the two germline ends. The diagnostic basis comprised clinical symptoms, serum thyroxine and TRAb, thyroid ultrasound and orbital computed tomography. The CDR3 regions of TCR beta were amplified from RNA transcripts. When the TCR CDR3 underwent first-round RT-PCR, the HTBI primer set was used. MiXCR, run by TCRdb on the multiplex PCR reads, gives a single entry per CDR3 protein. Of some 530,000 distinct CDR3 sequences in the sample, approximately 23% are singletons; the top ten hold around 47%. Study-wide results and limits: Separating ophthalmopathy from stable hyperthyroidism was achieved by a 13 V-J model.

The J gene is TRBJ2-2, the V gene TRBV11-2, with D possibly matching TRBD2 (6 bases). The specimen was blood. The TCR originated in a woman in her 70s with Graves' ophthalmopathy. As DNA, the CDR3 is TGTGCCAGCAGCCAACTAGCAACCGGGGAGCTGTTTTTT. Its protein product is CASSQLATGELFF.